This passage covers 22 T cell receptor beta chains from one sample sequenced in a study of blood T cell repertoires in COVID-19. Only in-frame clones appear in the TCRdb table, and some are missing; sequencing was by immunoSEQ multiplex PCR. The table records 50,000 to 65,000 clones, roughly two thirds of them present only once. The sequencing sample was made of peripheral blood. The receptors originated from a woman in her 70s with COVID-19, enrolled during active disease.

The CDR3 sequence is CASSRVSSYEQYF. CDR3 DNA: TGTGCCAGCTCCAGGGTTTCCTCCTACGAGCAGTACTTC. The chain links TRBV18 to TRBJ2-7; D might be TRBD1 (5 bases). Germline CDR1 is KGHSH and CDR2 is LQKENI. The CDR3 is made up of 13 amino acids. Trimming shortened V by 6 bases and J by 0 bases, and 9 bases separated the two germline ends.

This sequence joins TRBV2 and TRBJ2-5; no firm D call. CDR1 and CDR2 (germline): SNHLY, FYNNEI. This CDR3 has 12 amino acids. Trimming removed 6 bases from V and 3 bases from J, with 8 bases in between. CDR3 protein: CASRAYEETQYF. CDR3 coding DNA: TGTGCCAGCAGAGCGTATGAAGAGACCCAGTACTTC.

The CDR3 region is CATSQSVTDTQYF. The CDR3 nucleotides are TGTGCCACCAGTCAGTCCGTCACAGATACGCAGTATTTT. This chain connects TRBV24-1 to TRBJ2-3; unclear D gene. Trimming removed 6 bases from V and 2 bases from J, with 8 bases in between. Germline lookup yields CDR1 KGHDR and CDR2 SFDVKD. This CDR3 spans 13 amino acids.

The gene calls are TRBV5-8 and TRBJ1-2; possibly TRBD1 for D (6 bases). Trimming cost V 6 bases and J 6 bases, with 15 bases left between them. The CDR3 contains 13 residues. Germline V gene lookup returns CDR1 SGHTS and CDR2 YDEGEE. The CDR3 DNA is TGTGCCAGCAATCGAGACAGGCGCGATGGCTACACCTTC. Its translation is CASNRDRRDGYTF. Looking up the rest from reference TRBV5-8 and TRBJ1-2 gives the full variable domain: EAGVTQSPTHLIKTRGQQATLRCSPISGHTSVYWYQQALGLGLQFLLWYDEGEERNRGNFPPRFSGRQFPNYSSELNVNALELEDSALYLCASNRDRRDGYTFGSGTRLTVV.

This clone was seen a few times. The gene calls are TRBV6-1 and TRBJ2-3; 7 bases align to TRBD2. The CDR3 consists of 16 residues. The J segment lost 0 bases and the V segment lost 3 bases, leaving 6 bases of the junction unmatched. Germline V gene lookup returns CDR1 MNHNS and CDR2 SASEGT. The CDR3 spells CASSDLAATSTDTQYF. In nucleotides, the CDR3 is TGTGCCAGCAGTGACCTAGCGGCAACTAGCACAGATACGCAGTATTTT.

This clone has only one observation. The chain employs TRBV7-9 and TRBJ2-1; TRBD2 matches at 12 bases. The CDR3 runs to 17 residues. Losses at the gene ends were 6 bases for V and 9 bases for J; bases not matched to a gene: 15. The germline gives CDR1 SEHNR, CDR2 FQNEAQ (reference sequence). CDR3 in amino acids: CASRPLGTSGPGGEQFF. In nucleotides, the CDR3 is TGTGCCAGCAGGCCACTCGGGACTAGCGGGCCCGGTGGTGAGCAGTTCTTC.

CDR3 amino acids: CATSRDEGTAHNQPQHF. DNA for the CDR3: TGTGCCACCAGCAGAGATGAGGGGACAGCTCACAATCAGCCCCAGCATTTT. The chain combines TRBV15 with TRBJ1-5; 7 bases are shared with TRBD1. Unmatched junction bases numbered 8, after V lost 0 bases and J lost 3 bases. CDR3 length: 17 residues. CDR1 LNHNV and CDR2 YYDKDF come from the germline V gene (reference sequence).

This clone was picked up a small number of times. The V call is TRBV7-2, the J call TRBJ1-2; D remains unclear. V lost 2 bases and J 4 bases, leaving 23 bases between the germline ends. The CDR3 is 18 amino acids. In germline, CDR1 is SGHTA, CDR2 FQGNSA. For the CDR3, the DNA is TGTGCCAGCAGCTTATTGCCCAGCCCCTTAGGGAGGGCCTATGGCTACACCTTC. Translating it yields CASSLLPSPLGRAYGYTF.

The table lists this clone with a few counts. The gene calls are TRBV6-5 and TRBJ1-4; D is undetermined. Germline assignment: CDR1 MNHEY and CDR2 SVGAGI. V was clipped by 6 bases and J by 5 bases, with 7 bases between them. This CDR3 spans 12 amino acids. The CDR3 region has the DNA TGTGCCAGCAGGAATGAGAATGAAAAACTGTTTTTT. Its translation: CASRNENEKLFF.

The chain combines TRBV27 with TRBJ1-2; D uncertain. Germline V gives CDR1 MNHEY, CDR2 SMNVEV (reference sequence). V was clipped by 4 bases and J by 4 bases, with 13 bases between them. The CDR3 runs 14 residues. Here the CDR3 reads CASSSPGVGYGYTF. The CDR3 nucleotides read TGTGCCAGCAGTTCTCCCGGGGTAGGCTATGGCTACACCTTC.

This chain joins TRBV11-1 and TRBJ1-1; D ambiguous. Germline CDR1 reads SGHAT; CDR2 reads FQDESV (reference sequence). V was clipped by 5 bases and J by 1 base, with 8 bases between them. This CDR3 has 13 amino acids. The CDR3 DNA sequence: TGTGCCAGCAGCAAGAGACAGAACACTGAAGCTTTCTTT. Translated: CASSKRQNTEAFF.

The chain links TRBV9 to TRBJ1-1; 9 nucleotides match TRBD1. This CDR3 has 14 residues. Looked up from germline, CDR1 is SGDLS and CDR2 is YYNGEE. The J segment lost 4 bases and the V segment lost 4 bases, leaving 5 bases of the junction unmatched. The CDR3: CASSPQGAGTEAFF. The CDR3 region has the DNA TGTGCCAGCAGCCCACAGGGGGCAGGCACTGAAGCTTTCTTT.

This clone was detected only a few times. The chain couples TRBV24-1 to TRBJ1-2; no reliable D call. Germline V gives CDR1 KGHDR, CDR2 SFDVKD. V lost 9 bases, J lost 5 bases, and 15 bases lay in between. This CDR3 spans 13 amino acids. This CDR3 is CATRPGGSYGYTF. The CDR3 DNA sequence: TGTGCCACCCGCCCCGGCGGATCATATGGCTACACCTTC.

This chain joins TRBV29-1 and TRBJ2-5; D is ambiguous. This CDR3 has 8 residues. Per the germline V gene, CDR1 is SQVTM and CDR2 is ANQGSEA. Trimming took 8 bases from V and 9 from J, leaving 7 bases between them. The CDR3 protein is CSPSAQYF. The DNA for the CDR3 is TGCAGCCCCTCTGCCCAGTACTTC.

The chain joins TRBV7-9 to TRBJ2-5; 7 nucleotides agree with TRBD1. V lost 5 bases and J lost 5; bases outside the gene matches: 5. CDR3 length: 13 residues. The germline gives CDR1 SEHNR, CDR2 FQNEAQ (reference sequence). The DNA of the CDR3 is TGTGCCAGCAGCCGACAGGGAAGCGAGACCCAGTACTTC. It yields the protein CASSRQGSETQYF.

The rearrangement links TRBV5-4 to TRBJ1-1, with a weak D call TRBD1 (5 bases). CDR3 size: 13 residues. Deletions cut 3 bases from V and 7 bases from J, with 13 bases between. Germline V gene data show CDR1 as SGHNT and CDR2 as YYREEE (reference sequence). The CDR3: CASSWGVGVEAFF. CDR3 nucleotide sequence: TGTGCCAGCAGCTGGGGCGTGGGTGTTGAAGCTTTCTTT.

CDR3 residues: CASSVVGLALYNEQFF. The CDR3 DNA follows: TGTGCCAGCAGCGTAGTGGGCCTAGCGCTATACAATGAGCAGTTCTTC. J is TRBJ2-1 and V is TRBV9; TRBD2 might be the D (6 bases). Germline V gives CDR1 SGDLS, CDR2 YYNGEE. Trimming removed 0 bases at V and 4 bases at J, with 14 bases between. The length of the CDR3 is 16 residues.

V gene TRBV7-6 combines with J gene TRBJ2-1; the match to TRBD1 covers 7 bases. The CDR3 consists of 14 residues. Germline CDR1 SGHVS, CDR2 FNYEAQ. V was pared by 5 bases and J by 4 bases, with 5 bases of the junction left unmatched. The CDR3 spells CASSPGQVYNEQFF. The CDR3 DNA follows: TGTGCCAGCAGCCCCGGACAGGTATACAATGAGCAGTTCTTC.

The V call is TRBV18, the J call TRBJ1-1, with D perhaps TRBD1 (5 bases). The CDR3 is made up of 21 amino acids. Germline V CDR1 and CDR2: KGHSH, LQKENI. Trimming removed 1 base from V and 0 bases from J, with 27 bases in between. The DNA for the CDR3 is TGTGCCAGCTCACCACGTATGGGGCGGGGTTGGCGGGAGCTAATGAACACTGAAGCTTTCTTT. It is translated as CASSPRMGRGWRELMNTEAFF.

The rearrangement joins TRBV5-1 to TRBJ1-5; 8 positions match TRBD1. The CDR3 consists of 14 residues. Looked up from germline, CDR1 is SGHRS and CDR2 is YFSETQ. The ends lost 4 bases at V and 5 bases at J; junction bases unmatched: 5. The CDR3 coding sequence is TGCGCCAGCAGCCGAGGACAGGGCGATCAGCCCCAGCATTTT. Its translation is CASSRGQGDQPQHF.

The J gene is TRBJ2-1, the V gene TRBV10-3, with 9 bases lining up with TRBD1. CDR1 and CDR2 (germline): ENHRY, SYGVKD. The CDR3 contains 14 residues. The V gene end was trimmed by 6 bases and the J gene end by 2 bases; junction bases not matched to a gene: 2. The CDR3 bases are TGTGCCATCAGGGGACAGGGAGCCTACAATGAGCAGTTCTTC. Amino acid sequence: CAIRGQGAYNEQFF.

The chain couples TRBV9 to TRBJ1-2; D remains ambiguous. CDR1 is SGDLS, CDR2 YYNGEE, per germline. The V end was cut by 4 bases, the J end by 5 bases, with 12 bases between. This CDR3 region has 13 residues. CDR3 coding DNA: TGTGCCAGCAGCCCGTCGGGTGTTTATGGCTACACCTTC. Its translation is CASSPSGVYGYTF.